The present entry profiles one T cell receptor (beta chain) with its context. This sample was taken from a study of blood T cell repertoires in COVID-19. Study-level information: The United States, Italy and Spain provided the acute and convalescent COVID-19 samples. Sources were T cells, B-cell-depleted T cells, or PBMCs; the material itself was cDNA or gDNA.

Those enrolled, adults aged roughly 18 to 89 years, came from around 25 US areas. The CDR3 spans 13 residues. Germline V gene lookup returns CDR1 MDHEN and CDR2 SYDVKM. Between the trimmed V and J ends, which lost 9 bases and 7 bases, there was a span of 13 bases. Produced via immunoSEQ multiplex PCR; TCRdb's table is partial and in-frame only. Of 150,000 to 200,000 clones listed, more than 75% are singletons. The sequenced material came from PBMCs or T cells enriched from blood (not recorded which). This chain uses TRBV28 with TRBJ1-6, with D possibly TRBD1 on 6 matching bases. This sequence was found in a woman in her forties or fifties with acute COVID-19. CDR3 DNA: TGTGCCAGTATGAACAGGGTAAATTCACCCCTCCACTTT. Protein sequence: CASMNRVNSPLHF.